This T cell receptor (beta chain) was identified during a study of OX40 agonist ivuxolimab in advanced cancers. Study overall: At roughly 80% male, the cohort had a mean age of approximately 60 years, ranging from roughly 20 to 79. General observations from the study: Antigen specificity of clonally expanded peripheral T cells was not established.

CDR3 size: 15 residues. Germline V gives CDR1 MDHEN, CDR2 SYDVKM. J was trimmed by 7 bases and V by 4 bases; bases with no gene match: 6. Method: immunoSEQ multiplex PCR; TCRdb's copy keeps in-frame clones and lacks some. The sample holds 20,000 to 25,000 clones, around 90% seen once. To note about this clone: The antigen remains undetermined.

The sequenced sample was CD4+ or CD8+ T cells sorted from blood, obtained in a trial of the OX40 agonist ivuxolimab. The chain carries TRBV28 and TRBJ1-5, with 11 bases identical to TRBD1. The TCR originated in an adult with an advanced solid tumor such as melanoma, head and neck, liver or kidney cancer. The CDR3 loop reads CASSSDRGRGQPQHF. The DNA of the CDR3 is TGTGCCAGCAGTTCGGACAGGGGGCGAGGGCAGCCCCAGCATTTT.